In its sample, the clone carrying this T cell receptor beta chain was seen a few times. Its antigen is unknown. TCRdb passed the 5' RACE reads through MiXCR, listing each CDR3 protein once. The table records some 490,000 distinct CDR3 sequences, 15% to 20% of them present only once. The source of the sample is a study of T-cell memory formation after mild COVID-19. Study overall: In these data, TCR clusters were largely donor specific. Study results and caveats: The main location of contracting CD4+ clones was CM and EM, and that of contracting CD8+ clones was EMRA. There was a balanced CD4/CD8 profile in clones contracting day 15 to 85, and later expanders leaned CD4+.

V lost 4 bases and J lost 3, with 22 bases in between. Germline V gene lookup returns CDR1 SNHLY and CDR2 FYNNEI. The CDR3 extends over 17 amino acids. The receptor's source is an adult woman who had mild COVID-19 (a few samples of this study predate the infection). Cell type and time point are not known. The chain combines TRBV2 with TRBJ2-7; D not resolved. The specimen sequenced was PBMCs or a T cell subset sorted from them (not recorded which). In DNA, the CDR3 is TGTGCCAGCAGTGTTGGACCCGAAAGATCTCCATTCTACGAGCAGTACTTC. Its translation: CASSVGPERSPFYEQYF.